The 18 T cell receptor beta chains below come from one sample, sequenced in a study of shared clonotypes between healthy human individuals. Naive CD8 cells were CD45RO-negative, positively selected for CCR7, excluding terminally differentiated effector memory CD45RA+ cells. Using immunoSEQ multiplex PCR, the repertoire was profiled, and TCRdb retains in-frame clones only, with some absent. The repertoire consists of hundreds of thousands of clones, with 85% to 95% occurring once and the leading ten covering approximately 0.11%. The sequenced material came from naive CD8+ T cells sorted from blood. Receptors originate from a woman aged 25 to 39 in good health.

The J gene is TRBJ2-2, the V gene TRBV13; D is ambiguous. The V gene's germline CDR1 is PRHDT and CDR2 FYEKMQ (reference sequence). The CDR3 runs to 15 residues. V lost 5 bases and J 5 bases, leaving 15 bases between the germline ends. The CDR3 DNA sequence: TGTGCCAGCAGCCCATTGTGGGATAGGACCGGGGAGCTGTTTTTT. Protein sequence: CASSPLWDRTGELFF.

The chain joins TRBV19 to TRBJ2-1, with 10 bases that match TRBD2. The CDR3 spans 16 residues. Germline CDR1 reads LNHDA; CDR2 reads SQIVND (reference sequence). J lost 0 bases, V lost 5 bases, and 4 bases had no gene match. The DNA of the CDR3 is TGTGCCAGTAGTTGGACTAGCGGAAGCTCCTACAATGAGCAGTTCTTC. It yields the protein CASSWTSGSSYNEQFF.

The chain couples TRBV28 to TRBJ1-2; D is unclear. The V and J ends lost 8 bases and 5 bases respectively, with 9 bases between them. This CDR3 is built from 11 residues. In germline, CDR1 is MDHEN, CDR2 SYDVKM. Written as DNA, the CDR3 is TGTGCCAGCGGTCAGATATATGGCTACACCTTC. Its protein product is CASGQIYGYTF.

The chain recombines TRBV4-1 with TRBJ2-7, with D unclear. Germline values: CDR1 MGHRA, CDR2 YSYEKL. The V and J ends lost 0 bases and 0 bases respectively, with 9 bases between them. The CDR3 runs 15 residues. CDR3 in DNA: TGCGCCAGCAGCCAAGAAGGAAGAATCTCCTACGAGCAGTACTTC. Amino acids: CASSQEGRISYEQYF.

The J gene is TRBJ2-7, the V gene TRBV11-2, with D hard to call. The V end lost 5 bases, the J end lost 5 bases, and 13 bases lay between the germline ends. CDR3 size: 13 residues. Germline V gene sequence: CDR1 SGHAT, CDR2 FQNNGV. CDR3 region: CASSLLGDDEQYF. As DNA, the CDR3 is TGTGCCAGCAGCCTCTTGGGCGACGACGAGCAGTACTTC.

V usage is TRBV15 and J usage is TRBJ2-6; D remains ambiguous. The CDR3 runs 18 residues. V shed 3 bases and J shed 0 bases, with 15 bases lying between them. Germline V gives CDR1 LNHNV, CDR2 YYDKDF (reference sequence). The CDR3 protein is CATSSHYVDGSGANVLTF. CDR3 nucleotide sequence: TGTGCCACCAGCAGCCATTACGTGGACGGCTCTGGGGCCAACGTCCTGACTTTC. Based on the CDR3 plus reference TRBV15 and TRBJ2-6, the full variable domain is DAMVIQNPRYQVTQFGKPVTLSCSQTLNHNVMYWYQQKSSQAPKLLFHYYDKDFNNEADTPDNFQSRRPNTSFCFLDIRSPGLGDTAMYLCATSSHYVDGSGANVLTFGAGSRLTVL.

The chain joins TRBV15 to TRBJ1-2, with no clear D. The CDR3 has 16 amino acids. The germline V gene has CDR1 LNHNV and CDR2 YYDKDF (reference sequence). V was trimmed by 3 bases and J by 4 bases, leaving 18 bases between them. This CDR3 is CATSSLREGVGYGYTF. CDR3 DNA sequence: TGTGCCACCAGCAGTCTTCGGGAGGGAGTTGGCTATGGCTACACCTTC.

The chain combines TRBV11-2 with TRBJ2-7, with unresolved D. CDR1 SGHAT and CDR2 FQNNGV come from the germline V gene. The CDR3 runs to 14 residues. V gave up 4 bases and J gave up 3 bases, with 13 bases separating them. The CDR3 loop reads CASSSPLGSYEQYF. The CDR3 coding sequence is TGTGCCAGCAGCTCCCCATTGGGCAGCTACGAGCAGTACTTC.

DNA of the CDR3: TGTGCCAGCAGTTACACAGGGGCGGAGTACGAGCAGTACTTC. It yields the protein CASSYTGAEYEQYF. This chain links TRBV6-6 with TRBJ2-7, with 7 bases aligning to TRBD1. Germline values: CDR1 MNHNY, CDR2 SVGAGI (reference sequence). The CDR3 spans 14 residues. The J segment lost 4 bases and the V segment lost 2 bases, leaving 5 bases of the junction unmatched.

The genes are TRBV5-4 and TRBJ2-7, with D perhaps TRBD1 (6 bases). Deletions cut 0 bases from V and 5 bases from J, with 6 bases between. Germline assignment: CDR1 SGHNT and CDR2 YYREEE (reference sequence). The CDR3 has 12 residues. In DNA form, the CDR3 reads TGTGCCAGCAGCTTGGGGACAGACGAGCAGTACTTC. It specifies CASSLGTDEQYF.

The chain couples TRBV4-1 to TRBJ2-1; 7 nucleotides align to TRBD1. This CDR3 spans 17 amino acids. Germline V gene data show CDR1 as MGHRA and CDR2 as YSYEKL. The ends lost 2 bases at V and 8 bases at J; junction bases unmatched: 15. CDR3 protein: CASSQRPFRDRDDEQFF. Written as DNA, the CDR3 is TGCGCCAGCAGCCAAAGACCATTTAGGGACAGAGATGATGAGCAGTTCTTC.

This clone has a single count. The chain recombines TRBV19 with TRBJ2-1; D gene uncertain. Deletions cut 8 bases from V and 6 bases from J, with 8 bases between. The CDR3 runs 11 residues. The V gene's germline CDR1 is LNHDA and CDR2 SQIVND (reference sequence). The CDR3 here is CASFWGNEQFF. As DNA, the CDR3 is TGTGCCAGTTTTTGGGGCAATGAGCAGTTCTTC. Combining the CDR3 with reference TRBV19 and TRBJ2-1 gives the whole variable domain DGGITQSPKYLFRKEGQNVTLSCEQNLNHDAMYWYRQDPGQGLRLIYYSQIVNDFQKGDIAEGYSVSREKKESFPLTVTSAQKNPTAFYLCASFWGNEQFFGPGTRLTVL.

The rearrangement joins TRBV27 to TRBJ2-1; 9 bases align to TRBD2. With V trimmed by 5 bases and J by 1 base, 18 bases remained unmatched. Germline V lookup: CDR1 MNHEY, CDR2 SMNVEV (reference sequence). This CDR3 contains 20 residues. The CDR3 DNA reads TGTGCCAGCAGTAGACCAAGGACTAGCGCCGTCACGGTTTCCTACAATGAGCAGTTCTTC. Translation: CASSRPRTSAVTVSYNEQFF.

V is TRBV5-4 and J is TRBJ1-4, with D perhaps matching TRBD1 (5 bases). Germline CDR1 and CDR2: SGHNT and YYREEE (reference sequence). The V end was cut by 3 bases, the J end by 8 bases, with 14 bases between. The CDR3 has 14 amino acids. This chain's CDR3 is CASSSFQGGEKLFF. In DNA, the CDR3 is TGTGCCAGCAGCTCCTTTCAGGGAGGAGAAAAACTGTTTTTT.

The V call is TRBV27, the J call TRBJ2-7, with D possibly matching TRBD2 (6 bases). Trimming shortened V by 5 bases and J by 3 bases, and 11 bases separated the two germline ends. Per germline, CDR1 MNHEY and CDR2 SMNVEV (reference sequence). The CDR3 consists of 13 residues. CDR3 sequence: CASSQLGGYEQYF. CDR3 DNA sequence: TGTGCCAGCAGTCAACTCGGGGGCTACGAGCAGTACTTC.

The chain couples TRBV9 to TRBJ2-2; 16 nucleotides match TRBD2. This CDR3 is built from 17 residues. The germline gives CDR1 SGDLS, CDR2 YYNGEE. Trimming at V came to 2 bases and at J to 6 bases, leaving 4 bases not matched to a gene. The CDR3 loop is CASSVGTSGRAAGELFF. DNA for the CDR3: TGTGCCAGCAGCGTTGGGACTAGCGGGAGGGCTGCCGGGGAGCTGTTTTTT.

The rearrangement joins TRBV4-1 to TRBJ2-7; 7 bases are shared with TRBD1. The CDR3 extends over 14 amino acids. Germline assignment: CDR1 MGHRA and CDR2 YSYEKL. V shed 0 bases, J shed 2 bases, and the junction held 1 base outside the gene matches. The CDR3 is CASSQDTGAYEQYF. In nucleotides, the CDR3 is TGCGCCAGCAGCCAAGATACAGGGGCCTACGAGCAGTACTTC.

The chain uses TRBV27 and TRBJ2-3; D ambiguous. The CDR3 spans 15 residues. Germline lookup yields CDR1 MNHEY and CDR2 SMNVEV (reference sequence). Trimming shortened V by 3 bases and J by 0 bases, and 10 bases separated the two germline ends. This chain's CDR3 is CASSFIYKSTDTQYF. The CDR3 coding sequence is TGTGCCAGCAGTTTCATCTACAAGAGCACAGATACGCAGTATTTT.